This T cell receptor (beta chain) was sequenced during a study of T cells in localized non-small cell lung cancer. Sequencing was performed with immunoSEQ multiplex PCR; in TCRdb, only in-frame clones are kept and a portion is missing. The table lists about 24,000 clones, about nine tenths of them singletons. Sequencing used peripheral blood, obtained before any cancer treatment. This clonotype originated in a man aged 40 to 70 with stage I squamous cell lung carcinoma.

CDR3 DNA: TGTGCCAGCAGCTTTAGGGTCTCTCCGGATAGCTACACCTTC. Translated, it gives CASSFRVSPDSYTF. The chain uses TRBV5-6 and TRBJ1-2; unclear D gene. Germline V lookup: CDR1 SGHDT, CDR2 YYEEEE. V lost 2 bases to trimming and J lost 9 bases, with 17 bases between them. CDR3 length equals 14 residues.